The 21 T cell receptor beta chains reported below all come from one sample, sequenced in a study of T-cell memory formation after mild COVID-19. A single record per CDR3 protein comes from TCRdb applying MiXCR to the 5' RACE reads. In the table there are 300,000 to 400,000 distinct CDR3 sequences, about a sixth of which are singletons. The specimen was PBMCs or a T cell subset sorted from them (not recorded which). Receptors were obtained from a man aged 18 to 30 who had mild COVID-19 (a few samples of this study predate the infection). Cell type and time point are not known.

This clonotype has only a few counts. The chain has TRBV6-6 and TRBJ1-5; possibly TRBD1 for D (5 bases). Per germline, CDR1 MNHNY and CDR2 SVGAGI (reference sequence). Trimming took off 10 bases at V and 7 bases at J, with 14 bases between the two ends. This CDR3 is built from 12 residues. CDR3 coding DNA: TGTGCCACCCAGCAGGGAAACCAGCCCCAGCATTTT. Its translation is CATQQGNQPQHF.

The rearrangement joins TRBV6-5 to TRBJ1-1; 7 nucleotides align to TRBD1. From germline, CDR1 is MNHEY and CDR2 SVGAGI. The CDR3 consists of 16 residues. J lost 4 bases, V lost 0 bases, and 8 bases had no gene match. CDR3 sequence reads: CASSYSFTGAGTEAFF. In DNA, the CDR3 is TGTGCCAGCAGTTACTCATTCACAGGGGCTGGCACTGAAGCTTTCTTT.

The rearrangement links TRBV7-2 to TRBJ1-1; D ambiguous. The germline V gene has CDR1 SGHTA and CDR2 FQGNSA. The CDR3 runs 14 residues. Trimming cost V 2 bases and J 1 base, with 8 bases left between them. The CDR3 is CASSLKAGNTEAFF. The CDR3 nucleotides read TGTGCCAGCAGCTTAAAGGCGGGGAACACTGAAGCTTTCTTT. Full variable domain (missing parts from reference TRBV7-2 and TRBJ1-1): GAGVSQSPSNKVTEKGKDVELRCDPISGHTALYWYRQSLGQGLEFLIYFQGNSAPDKSGLPSDRFSAERTGGSVSTLTIQRTQQEDSAVYLCASSLKAGNTEAFFGQGTRLTVV.

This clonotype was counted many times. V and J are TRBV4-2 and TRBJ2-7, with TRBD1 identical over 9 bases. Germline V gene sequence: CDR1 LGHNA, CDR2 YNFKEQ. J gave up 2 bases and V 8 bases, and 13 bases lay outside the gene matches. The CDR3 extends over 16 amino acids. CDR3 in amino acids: CASQKEVGQGTYEQYF. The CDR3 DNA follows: TGTGCCAGCCAAAAAGAGGTTGGACAGGGGACCTACGAGCAGTACTTC.

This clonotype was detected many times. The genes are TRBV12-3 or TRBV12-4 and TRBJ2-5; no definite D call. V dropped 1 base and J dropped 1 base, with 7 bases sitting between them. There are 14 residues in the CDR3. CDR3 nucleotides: TGTGCCAGCAGTTTAGTGGGCAGCCAAGAGACCCAGTACTTC. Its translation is CASSLVGSQETQYF.

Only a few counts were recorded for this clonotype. The CDR3 loop is CASSAASAGSNQPQHF. The CDR3 DNA sequence: TGCGCCAGCAGCGCCGCGTCAGCGGGGAGCAATCAGCCCCAGCATTTT. This chain joins TRBV4-1 and TRBJ1-5; D ambiguous. The CDR3 contains 16 residues. V lost 5 bases to trimming and J lost 1 base, with 15 bases between them. The germline CDR1 and CDR2 sequences are MGHRA and YSYEKL.

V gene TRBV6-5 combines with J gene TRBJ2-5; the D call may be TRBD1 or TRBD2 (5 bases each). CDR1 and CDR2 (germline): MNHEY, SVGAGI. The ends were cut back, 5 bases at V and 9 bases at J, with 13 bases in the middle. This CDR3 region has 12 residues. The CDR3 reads CASSPIPGPQYF. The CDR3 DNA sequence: TGTGCCAGCAGTCCAATCCCGGGGCCCCAGTACTTC.

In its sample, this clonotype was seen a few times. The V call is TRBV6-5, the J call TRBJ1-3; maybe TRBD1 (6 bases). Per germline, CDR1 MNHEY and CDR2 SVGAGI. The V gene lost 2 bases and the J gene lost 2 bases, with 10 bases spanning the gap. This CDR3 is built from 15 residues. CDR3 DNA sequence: TGTGCCAGCAGTTACGGGGGCTCGCCTGGAAACACCATATATTTT. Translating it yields CASSYGGSPGNTIYF.

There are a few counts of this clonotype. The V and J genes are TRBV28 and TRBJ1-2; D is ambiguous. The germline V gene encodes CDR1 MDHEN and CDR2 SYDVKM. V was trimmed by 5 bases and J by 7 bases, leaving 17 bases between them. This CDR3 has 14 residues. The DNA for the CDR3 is TGTGCCAGCAGTCTTAGACATGGAGCAGGTGGCTACACCTTC. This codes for CASSLRHGAGGYTF.

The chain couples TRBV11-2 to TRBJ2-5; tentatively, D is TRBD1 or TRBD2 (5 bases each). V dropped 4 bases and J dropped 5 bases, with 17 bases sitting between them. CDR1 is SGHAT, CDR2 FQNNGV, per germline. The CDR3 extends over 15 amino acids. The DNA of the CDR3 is TGTGCCAGCAGCTCCACCGGGACGGGCTCGGAGACCCAGTACTTC. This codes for CASSSTGTGSETQYF.

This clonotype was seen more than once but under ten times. The CDR3 sequence is CASSKVRTDRSYNEQFF. The CDR3 region has the DNA TGTGCCAGCAGCAAAGTTCGGACGGACCGCTCCTACAATGAGCAGTTCTTC. V gene TRBV21-1 combines with J gene TRBJ2-1. TRBV21-1 is marked as a pseudogene. This CDR3 spans 17 amino acids.

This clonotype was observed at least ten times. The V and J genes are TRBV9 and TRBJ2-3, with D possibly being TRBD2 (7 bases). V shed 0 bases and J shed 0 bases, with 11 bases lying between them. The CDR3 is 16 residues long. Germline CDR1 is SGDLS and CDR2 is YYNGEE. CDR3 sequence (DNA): TGTGCCAGCAGCGTAGTCGGGGGGCCTAGCACAGATACGCAGTATTTT. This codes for CASSVVGGPSTDTQYF.

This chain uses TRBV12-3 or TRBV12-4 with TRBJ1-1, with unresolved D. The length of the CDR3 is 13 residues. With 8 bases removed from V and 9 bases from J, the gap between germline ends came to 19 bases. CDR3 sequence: CASCLWGATQAFF. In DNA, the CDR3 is TGTGCCAGCTGCCTTTGGGGTGCTACCCAAGCTTTCTTT.

CDR3 DNA sequence: TGTGCCAGTAGTAGGGGGACAGGGAGCCCATTTGGGGAGACCCAGTACTTC. It yields the protein CASSRGTGSPFGETQYF. This chain joins TRBV19 and TRBJ2-5; 9 bases map to TRBD1. This CDR3 has 17 amino acids. With V trimmed by 4 bases and J by 5 bases, 14 bases remained unmatched. Germline V gene sequence: CDR1 LNHDA, CDR2 SQIVND (reference sequence).

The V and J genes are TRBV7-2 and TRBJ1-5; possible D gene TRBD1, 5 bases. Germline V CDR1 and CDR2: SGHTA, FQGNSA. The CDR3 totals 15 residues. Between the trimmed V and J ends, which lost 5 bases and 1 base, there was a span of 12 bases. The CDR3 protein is CASSAGPGSNQPQHF. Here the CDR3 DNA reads TGTGCCAGCAGCGCGGGACCCGGGAGCAATCAGCCCCAGCATTTT.

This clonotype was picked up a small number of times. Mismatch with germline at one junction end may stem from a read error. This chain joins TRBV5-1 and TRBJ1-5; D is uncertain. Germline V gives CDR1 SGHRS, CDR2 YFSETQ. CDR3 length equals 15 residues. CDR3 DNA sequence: TGCGCCAGCAGCTTGGCCGGAGGTAGCCATCAGCCCCAGCATTTT. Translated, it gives CASSLAGGSHQPQHF.

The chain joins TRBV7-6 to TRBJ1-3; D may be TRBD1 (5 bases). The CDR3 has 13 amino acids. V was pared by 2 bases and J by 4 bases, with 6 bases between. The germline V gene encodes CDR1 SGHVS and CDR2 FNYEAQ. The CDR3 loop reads CASSLKGGNTIYF. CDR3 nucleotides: TGTGCCAGCAGCTTAAAGGGGGGAAACACCATATATTTT.

The CDR3 spells CASSVAAAGGYNEQFF. The CDR3 nucleotides read TGTGCCAGCAGCGTAGCGGCGGCAGGGGGCTACAATGAGCAGTTCTTC. The chain uses TRBV9 and TRBJ2-1, with 7 bases matching TRBD1. Germline V gene sequence: CDR1 SGDLS, CDR2 YYNGEE. This CDR3 region has 16 residues. The ends lost 0 bases at V and 3 bases at J; junction bases unmatched: 6.

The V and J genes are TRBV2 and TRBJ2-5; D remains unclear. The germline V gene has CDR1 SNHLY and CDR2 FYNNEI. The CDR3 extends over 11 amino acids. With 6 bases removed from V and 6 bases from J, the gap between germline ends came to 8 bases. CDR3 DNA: TGTGCCAGCAGCGTACAGAAGACCCAGTACTTC. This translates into CASSVQKTQYF.

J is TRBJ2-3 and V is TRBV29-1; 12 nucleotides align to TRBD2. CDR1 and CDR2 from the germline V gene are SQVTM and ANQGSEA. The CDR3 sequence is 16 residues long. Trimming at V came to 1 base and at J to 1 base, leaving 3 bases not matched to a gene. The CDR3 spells CSVEVASGGGTDTQYF. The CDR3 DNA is TGCAGCGTTGAAGTAGCTAGCGGGGGGGGCACAGATACGCAGTATTTT.

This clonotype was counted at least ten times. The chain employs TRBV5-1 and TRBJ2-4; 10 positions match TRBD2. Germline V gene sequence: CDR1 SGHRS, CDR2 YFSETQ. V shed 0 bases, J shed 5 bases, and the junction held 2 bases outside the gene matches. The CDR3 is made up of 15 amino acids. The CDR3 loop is CASSLGTSGENIQYF. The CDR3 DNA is TGCGCCAGCAGCTTGGGGACTAGCGGCGAAAACATTCAGTACTTC.